This section outlines one T cell receptor (beta chain) sequence together with its context. What it binds is unknown. Free of recent acute infections or vaccinations, the donors were healthy HIV-negative adults. This sample is drawn from a study of shared clonotypes between healthy human individuals. Regarding the study as a whole: Richness estimates generally favored naive over memory subsets. Non-shared clonotypes displayed generation probabilities falling below those of clonotypes present in all four donors.

This CDR3 is 12 amino acids long. Germline V gives CDR1 MNHEY, CDR2 SVGAGI. V lost 4 bases and J 5 bases, leaving 8 bases between the germline ends. Assay execution took place at the deep level. Sequencing used immunoSEQ multiplex PCR; TCRdb keeps in-frame clones, though not all of them. The sample has 2 million to 2.5 million clones; 93% are singletons. The sequenced sample consisted of naive CD4+ T cells from PBMCs. Subset here: CD45RA+ positively selected. The clonotype was recovered from a man between 18 and 35 years old in good health. Some clones in this sample may be carry-over from other donors' samples. The chain recombines TRBV6-5 with TRBJ2-5; D not certain. CDR3 sequence (DNA): TGTGCCAGCAGTTCCCTGGGGGAGACCCAGTACTTC. This sequence encodes CASSSLGETQYF.